The entry that follows covers one T cell receptor beta chain sequence. This sample is drawn from a study of response to subunit inactivated influenza vaccine. TCRdb analysed the RT-PCR reads with MiXCR anew, one entry per CDR3 protein. The data hold 650,000 to 800,000 distinct CDR3 sequences, with more than 11% observed a single time. CDR3 size: 16 residues. The germline V gene has CDR1 SEHNR and CDR2 FQNEAQ (reference sequence). The V and J ends lost 6 bases and 3 bases, in that order; junction bases with no gene match: 12. The gene calls are TRBV7-9 and TRBJ2-7, with 9 positions matching TRBD1. This TCR was sampled from a man in his fifties who received an inactivated influenza vaccine. The specimen was PBMCs from blood, collected 14 to 15 days before vaccination. The CDR3 region has the DNA TGTGCCAGCAGACGCACCGGGACAGGGATGAACTACGAGCAGTACTTC. Translating gives CASRRTGTGMNYEQYF.